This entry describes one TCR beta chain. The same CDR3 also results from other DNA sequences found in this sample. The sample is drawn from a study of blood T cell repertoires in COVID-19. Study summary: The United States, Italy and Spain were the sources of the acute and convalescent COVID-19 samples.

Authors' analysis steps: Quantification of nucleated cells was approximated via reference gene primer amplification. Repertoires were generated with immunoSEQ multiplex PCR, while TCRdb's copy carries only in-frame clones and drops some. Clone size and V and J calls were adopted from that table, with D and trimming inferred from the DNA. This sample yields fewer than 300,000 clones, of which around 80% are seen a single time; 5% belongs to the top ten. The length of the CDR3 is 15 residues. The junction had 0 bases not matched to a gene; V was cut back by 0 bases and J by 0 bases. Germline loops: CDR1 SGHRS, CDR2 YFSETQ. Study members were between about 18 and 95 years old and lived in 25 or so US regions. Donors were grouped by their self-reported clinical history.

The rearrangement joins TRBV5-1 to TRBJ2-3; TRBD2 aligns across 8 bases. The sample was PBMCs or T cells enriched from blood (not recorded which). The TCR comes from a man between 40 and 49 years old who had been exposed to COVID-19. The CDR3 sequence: CASSLGGRSTDTQYF. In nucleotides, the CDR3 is TGCGCCAGCAGCTTGGGCGGGAGGAGCACAGATACGCAGTATTTT.